The 13 T cell receptor beta chains below were found in one sample sequenced in a study of shared clonotypes between healthy human individuals. The data were produced by immunoSEQ multiplex PCR, yet TCRdb's version contains in-frame clones alone and is incomplete. The sample holds about 1,900,000 clones; over 85% are singletons and the top ten take 1% to 1.5%. Only CD45RO-negative cells positively selected for CCR7 counted as naive CD8 cells, so terminally differentiated effector memory CD45RA+ cells were excluded. Sequenced material: naive CD8+ T cells sorted from blood. The origin of the receptors is a man between 18 and 35 years old in good health.

This rearrangement joins TRBV30 to TRBJ2-5, with D tentatively TRBD2 (5 bases). The CDR3 has 12 amino acids. Germline CDR1 and CDR2: GTSNPN and SVGIG (reference sequence). Deletions cut 3 bases from V and 2 bases from J, with 7 bases between. The CDR3 spells CAWSGIQETQYF. The CDR3 DNA is TGTGCCTGGAGCGGGATACAAGAGACCCAGTACTTC.

The chain uses TRBV6-5 and TRBJ2-1, with 8 nucleotides matching TRBD2. Germline trimming cut 0 bases from V and 6 bases from J; bases unmatched to any gene: 4. Germline CDR1 reads MNHEY; CDR2 reads SVGAGI. The CDR3 length is 15 residues. CDR3: CASSYSGSGSNEQFF. DNA of the CDR3: TGTGCCAGCAGTTACTCCGGAAGCGGGAGCAATGAGCAGTTCTTC.

With regard to this clone: Other DNA sequences in the same sample also yield this CDR3. This rearrangement joins TRBV5-6 to TRBJ2-5; D remains ambiguous. The CDR3 covers 11 residues. Germline V lookup: CDR1 SGHDT, CDR2 YYEEEE. V was clipped by 2 bases and J by 1 base, with 0 bases between them. The CDR3 is CASSFQETQYF. In DNA, the CDR3 is TGTGCCAGCAGCTTCCAAGAGACCCAGTACTTC.

The rearrangement joins TRBV10-2 to TRBJ2-7; TRBD1 might be the D (5 bases). This CDR3 has 11 residues. Germline V gene data show CDR1 as WSHSY and CDR2 as SAAADI. The V and J ends lost 10 bases and 6 bases respectively, with 13 bases between them. CDR3 DNA sequence: TGCGCCACTAGTAGGGGATCCGAGCAGTACTTC. Its translation: CATSRGSEQYF.

The chain has TRBV29-1 and TRBJ2-2; D may correspond to TRBD1 or TRBD2 (5 bases each). V was trimmed by 3 bases and J by 6 bases, leaving 8 bases between them. The CDR3 totals 12 residues. Germline V gives CDR1 SQVTM, CDR2 ANQGSEA. The CDR3 DNA follows: TGCAGCGTTGAGGGGGTCGCCGGGGAGCTGTTTTTT. Its translation is CSVEGVAGELFF.

The chain uses TRBV28 and TRBJ1-1; TRBD1 might be the D (6 bases). With 3 bases removed from V and 5 bases from J, the gap between germline ends came to 13 bases. Germline V lookup: CDR1 MDHEN, CDR2 SYDVKM. The CDR3 runs 14 residues. The chain's CDR3 is CASSLADSLTEAFF. The CDR3 region has the DNA TGTGCCAGCAGTTTGGCGGACAGTCTAACTGAAGCTTTCTTT.

Concerning this clone itself: The same CDR3 also results from other DNA sequences found in this sample. CDR3 protein: CASSQVGYEQYF. CDR3 DNA: TGCGCCAGCAGCCAAGTCGGTTACGAGCAGTACTTC. The chain carries TRBV4-1 and TRBJ2-7; D gene ambiguous. Per the germline V gene, CDR1 is MGHRA and CDR2 is YSYEKL. V shed 1 base and J shed 4 bases, with 5 bases lying between them. The CDR3 has 12 residues.

The CDR3 DNA sequence: TGCGCCAGCAGCCAAGATCTTACAGGGGGCATCGAGACCCAGTACTTC. This sequence encodes CASSQDLTGGIETQYF. The chain couples TRBV4-1 to TRBJ2-5, with 9 bases that match TRBD1. Germline-derived CDR1 and CDR2 are MGHRA and YSYEKL. V gave up 0 bases and J gave up 5 bases; unmatched junction bases: 7. The CDR3 covers 16 residues.

The chain links TRBV7-8 to TRBJ2-7, with D possibly being TRBD2 (5 bases). V was pared by 1 base and J by 3 bases, with 10 bases between. The CDR3 loop spans 14 amino acids. Germline V CDR1 and CDR2: SGHVS, FQNEAQ. CDR3 in amino acids: CASSLGEGLYEQYF. The CDR3 DNA reads as TGTGCCAGCAGCTTAGGCGAGGGCCTCTACGAGCAGTACTTC.

V gene TRBV5-4 combines with J gene TRBJ2-1; 7 bases agree with TRBD2. Germline loops: CDR1 SGHNT, CDR2 YYREEE (reference sequence). The CDR3 contains 17 residues. V lost 7 bases, J lost 5 bases, and 18 bases stayed unmatched. CDR3 sequence (DNA): TGTGCCAGCGCTCCCGGGCTAGCGGTAATCTACAACAATGAGCAGTTCTTC. Translating gives CASAPGLAVIYNNEQFF.

The V and J genes are TRBV7-6 and TRBJ2-5; TRBD2 matches at 11 bases. The CDR3 runs to 17 residues. Germline loops: CDR1 SGHVS, CDR2 FNYEAQ. J gave up 1 base and V 4 bases, and 8 bases lay outside the gene matches. CDR3 loop: CASSSNPSGGFQETQYF. The CDR3 region has the DNA TGTGCCAGCAGCTCAAACCCTAGCGGGGGGTTCCAAGAGACCCAGTACTTC.

This sequence joins TRBV6-5 and TRBJ2-2; the D gene is possibly TRBD2 (5 bases). The V gene lost 0 bases and the J gene lost 7 bases, with 15 bases spanning the gap. CDR3 length equals 16 residues. Per the germline V gene, CDR1 is MNHEY and CDR2 is SVGAGI. CDR3 sequence: CASSYSIGMVLGELFF. The CDR3, as DNA: TGTGCCAGCAGTTACTCGATCGGGATGGTCCTCGGGGAGCTGTTTTTT.

This sequence joins TRBV5-4 and TRBJ1-1; D is uncertain. The germline gives CDR1 SGHNT, CDR2 YYREEE (reference sequence). The CDR3 sequence is 13 residues long. The V and J ends lost 4 bases and 5 bases respectively, with 12 bases between them. DNA for the CDR3: TGTGCCAGCAGCCCTGCTGCGGAGACTGAAGCTTTCTTT. This sequence encodes CASSPAAETEAFF.